The 10 T cell receptor beta chains reported below all come from one sample, sequenced in a study of beta chain features in type 1 diabetes. As every portion of the isolated RNA was reverse transcribed, the sequencing read expressed TCRB transcripts. Method: immunoSEQ multiplex PCR; TCRdb's copy keeps in-frame clones and lacks some. The sample consists of some 410,000 clones, about an eighth of them appearing once. Sequences were obtained from naive CD4+ T cells from blood. The receptor source for this set is a woman younger than 30 in good health.

This clone was counted a few times. The chain has TRBV9 and TRBJ2-1; D gene ambiguous. Germline V gives CDR1 SGDLS, CDR2 YYNGEE. With 1 base removed from V and 0 bases from J, the gap between germline ends came to 11 bases. This CDR3 has 16 residues. This chain's CDR3 is CASSVLGRYSYNEQFF. CDR3 coding DNA: TGTGCCAGCAGCGTACTTGGACGGTACTCCTACAATGAGCAGTTCTTC.

This clone came up a few times. This sequence joins TRBV7-8 and TRBJ1-2; 9 nucleotides agree with TRBD1. CDR1 and CDR2 (germline): SGHVS, FQNEAQ. The V and J ends lost 2 bases and 5 bases, in that order; junction bases with no gene match: 3. The CDR3 is 14 residues long. The CDR3 spells CASSLTGGGYGYTF. In DNA form, the CDR3 reads TGTGCCAGCAGCTTAACAGGGGGCGGATATGGCTACACCTTC.

The V call is TRBV15, the J call TRBJ2-1; TRBD1 is a possible D gene (6 bases). The CDR3 runs 14 residues. The germline V and J ends were trimmed by 5 bases and 4 bases, with 12 bases remaining between them. Germline CDR1 is LNHNV and CDR2 is YYDKDF (reference sequence). The CDR3 DNA sequence: TGTGCCACCAGCGATGACAGGCCATACAATGAGCAGTTCTTC. Amino acids: CATSDDRPYNEQFF.

This clone was counted only a few times. One end of the junction fails to match germline, which may point to a read error. V gene TRBV30 combines with J gene TRBJ2-1, with a weak D call TRBD2 (6 bases). Germline V gene sequence: CDR1 GTSNPN, CDR2 SVGIG (reference sequence). CDR3 length: 11 residues. CDR3 DNA: TGTGCCTGGAGTTCCGGACTAAGGACGGTCTTC. Encoded protein: CAWSSGLRTVF.

This clone was observed a handful of times. The chain joins TRBV20-1 to TRBJ2-3; possible D gene TRBD2, 5 bases. The length of the CDR3 is 11 residues. V gave up 7 bases and J gave up 4 bases, with 9 bases separating them. Germline values: CDR1 DFQATT, CDR2 SNEGSKA (reference sequence). The CDR3 nucleotides are TGCAGTGTCCGGGGTGCAGATACGCAGTATTTT. Translation gives CSVRGADTQYF.

The rearrangement uses TRBV25-1 and TRBJ1-6, with 7 bases matching TRBD1. Looked up from germline, CDR1 is MGHDK and CDR2 is SYGVNS. V lost 2 bases and J lost 2; bases outside the gene matches: 9. CDR3 size: 18 residues. CDR3 residues: CASSEPKGGSTYNSPLHF. The CDR3 nucleotides are TGTGCCAGCAGTGAACCGAAAGGGGGCTCAACCTATAATTCACCCCTCCACTTT.

The table lists this clone with a few counts. This chain connects TRBV7-2 to TRBJ2-2, with 8 bases fitting TRBD1. The CDR3 sequence is 17 residues long. V lost 5 bases and J lost 4; bases outside the gene matches: 12. Germline CDR1 is SGHTA and CDR2 is FQGNSA. In nucleotides, the CDR3 is TGTGCCAGCAGCGTCCTCTCAGGGGGCGCTAGCACCGGGGAGCTGTTTTTT. This sequence encodes CASSVLSGGASTGELFF. The complete variable domain, with remaining parts taken from reference TRBV7-2 and TRBJ2-2, reads GAGVSQSPSNKVTEKGKDVELRCDPISGHTALYWYRQSLGQGLEFLIYFQGNSAPDKSGLPSDRFSAERTGGSVSTLTIQRTQQEDSAVYLCASSVLSGGASTGELFFGEGSRLTVL.

The V call is TRBV6-5, the J call TRBJ2-7; D might be TRBD1 (6 bases). The V gene's germline CDR1 is MNHEY and CDR2 SVGAGI. The V gene lost 0 bases and the J gene lost 4 bases, with 13 bases spanning the gap. This CDR3 region has 15 residues. CDR3 amino acids: CASSYSQGWTYEQYF. The CDR3 DNA reads TGTGCCAGCAGTTACTCACAGGGTTGGACTTACGAGCAGTACTTC.

This clone has only a few counts. The CDR3, as DNA: TGTGCCAGCAGCTCCCGGGACAGGGGATATACGCAGTATTTT. It translates to CASSSRDRGYTQYF. The V and J genes are TRBV9 and TRBJ2-3, with 10 bases lining up with TRBD1. V was clipped by 4 bases and J by 7 bases; unmatched bases: 6. Germline V gives CDR1 SGDLS, CDR2 YYNGEE. CDR3 length equals 14 residues.

This rearrangement joins TRBV7-2 to TRBJ2-1; a weak D match, TRBD2 (6 bases). CDR1 SGHTA and CDR2 FQGNSA come from the germline V gene. The CDR3 runs 12 residues. V was clipped by 4 bases and J by 14 bases, with 15 bases between them. The CDR3 DNA is TGTGCCAGCAGCTCGACCGGGACTCGTAAGTTCTTC. Translating gives CASSSTGTRKFF. The complete variable domain, with remaining parts taken from reference TRBV7-2 and TRBJ2-1, reads GAGVSQSPSNKVTEKGKDVELRCDPISGHTALYWYRQSLGQGLEFLIYFQGNSAPDKSGLPSDRFSAERTGGSVSTLTIQRTQQEDSAVYLCASSSTGTRKFFGPGTRLTVL.